One sample yielded the 7 T cell receptor beta chains listed below, sequenced in a study of brain metastases from non-small cell lung cancer. Repertoires were generated with immunoSEQ multiplex PCR, while TCRdb's copy carries only in-frame clones and drops some. The repertoire includes about 1,500 clones, over 75% of them detected once, and about 13% sits in the top ten. The sample comprised primary lung tumor tissue. The receptor source for this set is a donor aged 40 or older with non-small cell lung cancer.

The rearrangement joins TRBV30 to TRBJ2-2; 10 bases line up with TRBD1. This CDR3 contains 14 residues. V lost 1 base, J lost 8 bases, and 4 bases stayed unmatched. CDR1 is GTSNPN, CDR2 SVGIG, per germline (reference sequence). The CDR3 spells CAWSAGTGDGELFF. The CDR3 region has the DNA TGTGCCTGGAGTGCAGGGACAGGGGATGGGGAGCTGTTTTTT.

This chain links TRBV10-3 with TRBJ1-2, with D possibly matching TRBD1 (5 bases). V lost 7 bases, J lost 2 bases, and 14 bases lay in between. The germline gives CDR1 ENHRY, CDR2 SYGVKD. The CDR3 runs 14 residues. The DNA of the CDR3 is TGTGCCATCACGCAGGGTAGGAAGAACTATGGCTACACCTTC. Protein: CAITQGRKNYGYTF.

The rearrangement joins TRBV20-1 to TRBJ2-5; D not certain. CDR3 length equals 10 residues. Germline CDR1 DFQATT, CDR2 SNEGSKA (reference sequence). V lost 6 bases, J lost 9 bases, and 11 bases lay in between. CDR3 sequence: CSAGPLAQYF. CDR3 coding DNA: TGCAGTGCCGGGCCCCTGGCCCAGTACTTC.

In DNA, the CDR3 is TGCGCCAGCAGCCTTAGCGGACCGGGGGTCGGTACAGATACGCAGTATTTT. It codes for CASSLSGPGVGTDTQYF. The chain is built from TRBV4-1 and TRBJ2-3; D may be TRBD2 (6 bases). This CDR3 spans 17 amino acids. With 4 bases removed from V and 3 bases from J, the gap between germline ends came to 20 bases. Per the germline V gene, CDR1 is MGHRA and CDR2 is YSYEKL.

V gene TRBV7-3 combines with J gene TRBJ2-1; 16 bases line up with TRBD2. CDR1 and CDR2 from the germline V gene are SGHTA and FQGTGA. The CDR3 has 17 residues. V shed 0 bases and J 10 bases; nucleotides not matched to a gene: 6. The CDR3 is CASSLTYGTSGGAEQFF. Here the CDR3 DNA reads TGTGCCAGCAGCTTAACGTACGGGACTAGCGGGGGGGCGGAGCAGTTCTTC.

This clone was counted a few times. The chain combines TRBV5-1 with TRBJ2-2; D ambiguous. Germline V gene sequence: CDR1 SGHRS, CDR2 YFSETQ. CDR3 length: 18 amino acids. Deletions cut 1 base from V and 0 bases from J, with 16 bases between. CDR3 protein: CASSLLGLAPANTGELFF. The CDR3 bases are TGCGCCAGCAGCTTGCTCGGTCTGGCTCCCGCGAACACCGGGGAGCTGTTTTTT.

The chain links TRBV27 to TRBJ1-4, with a weak D call TRBD1 (5 bases). The CDR3 consists of 15 residues. V was trimmed by 8 bases and J by 8 bases, leaving 21 bases between them. CDR1 and CDR2 (germline): MNHEY, SMNVEV (reference sequence). The CDR3 DNA follows: TGTGCCAGCTCCCCGCTTATGGGGGAGGACGAAAAACTGTTTTTT. Translating gives CASSPLMGEDEKLFF.